Listed below are T cell receptor beta chains from one sample, sequenced in a study of blood T cell repertoires in COVID-19. Produced via immunoSEQ multiplex PCR; TCRdb's table is partial and in-frame only. The sample lists 97,000 or so clones, approximately 80% occurring once. The sample taken for sequencing was peripheral blood. These receptors were obtained from a man aged 55 to 70 with acute or convalescent COVID-19. The CDR3 runs from the conserved cysteine through the conserved F or W. The D gene is left open where the match is weak. Not every row has a clone size; where given, it reads once, few, many or a size class.

CDR3nt: TGTGCCAGCAGCTTAGGGGCTAGCGGGAGGAATGAGCAGTTCTTC; CDR3aa: CASSLGASGRNEQFF; d_gene: TRBD2; v_gene: TRBV11-3; len: 15; abundance: few; j_gene: TRBJ2-1
CDR3nt: TGTGCCAGCAGCCGGGCCCCTCATGGCTACACCTTC; CDR3aa: CASSRAPHGYTF; d_gene: -; v_gene: TRBV14; len: 12; abundance: -; j_gene: TRBJ1-2
CDR3nt: TGTGCCTGGAGTAAGGGGGGCAATCAGCCCCAGCATTTT; CDR3aa: CAWSKGGNQPQHF; d_gene: -; v_gene: TRBV30; len: 13; abundance: -; j_gene: TRBJ1-5
CDR3nt: TGTGCCATCAAAACTCGGGACTATGGCTACACCTTC; CDR3aa: CAIKTRDYGYTF; d_gene: -; v_gene: TRBV19; len: 12; abundance: -; j_gene: TRBJ1-2
CDR3nt: TGTGCCAGCAGCGATTTGACAGGGGGACGGGAAGAAAAACTGTTTTTT; CDR3aa: CASSDLTGGREEKLFF; d_gene: TRBD1; v_gene: TRBV11-2; len: 16; abundance: -; j_gene: TRBJ1-4
CDR3nt: TGTGCCAGCAGCTTAGAGGGGGACAGAGGGGCCCAGTACTTC; CDR3aa: CASSLEGDRGAQYF; d_gene: TRBD1; v_gene: TRBV11-2; len: 14; abundance: -; j_gene: TRBJ2-5
CDR3nt: TGTGCCAGCAGCTTAGTAGTAAGCGGGGCTGGCTACACCTTC; CDR3aa: CASSLVVSGAGYTF; d_gene: -; v_gene: TRBV7-9; len: 14; abundance: -; j_gene: TRBJ1-2
CDR3nt: TGTGCCAGCAGCCAAGAGGGGGGGGTGGGAAAGACCCAGTACTTC; CDR3aa: CASSQEGGVGKTQYF; d_gene: TRBD2; v_gene: TRBV3-1/TRBV3-2; len: 15; abundance: -; j_gene: TRBJ2-5
CDR3nt: TGCGCCAGCAGCTTGGCACAGGAGAATTCACCCCTCCACTTT; CDR3aa: CASSLAQENSPLHF; d_gene: -; v_gene: TRBV5-1; len: 14; abundance: once; j_gene: TRBJ1-6
CDR3nt: TGTGCCAGCACCCTTGGAGTCGCCCCAAGAGGGACAGATACGCAGTATTTT; CDR3aa: CASTLGVAPRGTDTQYF; d_gene: -; v_gene: TRBV2; len: 17; abundance: many; j_gene: TRBJ2-3
CDR3nt: TGTGCCAGCAGCCCCGGGACAGGGGGCTACAATGAGCAGTTCTTC; CDR3aa: CASSPGTGGYNEQFF; d_gene: TRBD1; v_gene: TRBV11-3; len: 15; abundance: -; j_gene: TRBJ2-1
CDR3nt: TGTGCCAGCAGCCAACAGGGATTTAGGTACGAGCAGTACTTC; CDR3aa: CASSQQGFRYEQYF; d_gene: -; v_gene: TRBV3-1/TRBV3-2; len: 14; abundance: -; j_gene: TRBJ2-7
CDR3nt: TGTGCCAGTAGTATGGTGGGGACTAGCCAAGAGACCCAGTACTTC; CDR3aa: CASSMVGTSQETQYF; d_gene: TRBD2; v_gene: TRBV19; len: 15; abundance: -; j_gene: TRBJ2-5
CDR3nt: TGCAGTGCTACGTACACTGAAGCTTTCTTT; CDR3aa: CSATYTEAFF; d_gene: -; v_gene: TRBV20-1; len: 10; abundance: few; j_gene: TRBJ1-1
CDR3nt: TGTGCCACCAGTGATCAACAGGGGGCACAGCCGAACACCGGGGAGCTGTTTTTT; CDR3aa: CATSDQQGAQPNTGELFF; d_gene: TRBD1; v_gene: TRBV24-1; len: 18; abundance: medium-sized; j_gene: TRBJ2-2
CDR3nt: TGCGCCAGCAGCTCACAGGGGGCTGGGGAAAAACTGTTTTTT; CDR3aa: CASSSQGAGEKLFF; d_gene: TRBD1; v_gene: TRBV5-1; len: 14; abundance: -; j_gene: TRBJ1-4